The present T cell receptor (beta chain) was sequenced within a study of CD8 T cells in Susac syndrome. Reverse transcription of about 0.45 to 1 ug RNA was performed with random hexamers. TCRdb called the immunoSEQ multiplex PCR reads again in MiXCR, with one record for every CDR3 protein. The sample holds approximately 120,000 distinct CDR3 sequences, just under 95% seen once. V was cut by 0 bases and J by 0 bases, with 7 bases left in between. The CDR3 sequence is 16 residues long. Germline V gene data show CDR1 as SGHKS and CDR2 as YYEKEE (reference sequence). Sequencing was done on a sample of CD4+ T cells from PBMCs. The J gene is TRBJ2-6, the V gene TRBV5-5; D gene uncertain. This clonotype was obtained from a human donor in good health. DNA of the CDR3: TGTGCCAGCAGCTTGGGGTTCAACTCTGGGGCCAACGTCCTGACTTTC. The encoded protein is CASSLGFNSGANVLTF. Based on the CDR3 plus reference TRBV5-5 and TRBJ2-6, the full variable domain is DAGVTQSPTHLIKTRGQQVTLRCSPISGHKSVSWYQQVLGQGPQFIFQYYEKEERGRGNFPDRFSARQFPNYSSELNVNALLLGDSALYLCASSLGFNSGANVLTFGAGSRLTVL.